These 23 T cell receptor beta chains originate from one sample sequenced in a study of OX40 agonist ivuxolimab in advanced cancers. Only in-frame clones appear in the TCRdb table, and some are missing; sequencing was by immunoSEQ multiplex PCR. Among about 48,000 clones listed, approximately 85% were seen once. Sequencing used CD4+ or CD8+ T cells sorted from blood, obtained in a trial of the OX40 agonist ivuxolimab. The receptors shown here come from an adult with an advanced solid tumor such as melanoma, head and neck, liver or kidney cancer.

The V and J genes are TRBV7-8 and TRBJ2-7, with TRBD2 identical over 10 bases. The V gene end was trimmed by 5 bases and the J gene end by 2 bases; junction bases not matched to a gene: 9. The CDR3 extends over 16 amino acids. CDR1 and CDR2 from the germline V gene are SGHVS and FQNEAQ. The CDR3 DNA reads TGTGCCAGCAGCCCCCGGACTAGCGGAGCCGCCTACGAGCAGTACTTC. Encoded protein: CASSPRTSGAAYEQYF.

The CDR3, as DNA: TGTGCCAGCAGTTTCCAGGGGACGAACACTGAAGCTTTCTTT. Its translation: CASSFQGTNTEAFF. The chain employs TRBV28 and TRBJ1-1, with a weak D call TRBD1 (6 bases). The germline gives CDR1 MDHEN, CDR2 SYDVKM. The CDR3 consists of 14 residues. V was trimmed by 3 bases and J by 1 base, leaving 9 bases between them.

V usage is TRBV2 and J usage is TRBJ2-7; 9 bases fit TRBD2. The CDR3 length is 15 residues. V was clipped by 2 bases and J by 6 bases; unmatched bases: 8. Germline V gene lookup returns CDR1 SNHLY and CDR2 FYNNEI. The CDR3: CASSERAGGLGEQYF. CDR3 sequence (DNA): TGTGCCAGCAGTGAAAGGGCGGGAGGGTTAGGCGAGCAGTACTTC.

CDR3 loop: CASRELAGGSDEQFF. The CDR3 nucleotides are TGTGCCAGCAGAGAACTAGCGGGAGGGTCGGATGAGCAGTTCTTC. The rearrangement uses TRBV27 and TRBJ2-1, with 13 bases matching TRBD2. With V trimmed by 6 bases and J by 8 bases, 7 bases remained unmatched. The CDR3 spans 15 residues. Germline V gene lookup returns CDR1 MNHEY and CDR2 SMNVEV (reference sequence).

The chain links TRBV4-2 to TRBJ2-5; D could derive from TRBD1 or TRBD2 (5 bases each). This CDR3 has 19 residues. Trimming cost V 3 bases and J 11 bases, with 34 bases left between them. Germline V gives CDR1 LGHNA, CDR2 YNFKEQ. The chain's CDR3 is CASSHDQGSRGVFKREQYF. As DNA, the CDR3 is TGTGCCAGCAGCCATGATCAGGGAAGCAGAGGGGTTTTTAAGAGGGAACAGTACTTC.

The CDR3 protein is CASSTRDRGRIDTQYF. The CDR3 nucleotides are TGTGCCAGTAGTACCCGGGACAGGGGGCGTATAGATACGCAGTATTTT. The genes are TRBV19 and TRBJ2-3, with 12 bases identical to TRBD1. The junction had 7 bases not matched to a gene; V was cut back by 4 bases and J by 5 bases. The CDR3 runs 16 residues. Germline V gene data show CDR1 as LNHDA and CDR2 as SQIVND (reference sequence).

The chain joins TRBV19 to TRBJ2-7; D might be TRBD2 (5 bases). With 4 bases removed from V and 0 bases from J, the gap between germline ends came to 13 bases. CDR3 length equals 15 residues. The germline CDR1 and CDR2 sequences are LNHDA and SQIVND (reference sequence). The chain's CDR3 is CASSKVRTGSYEQYF. Here the CDR3 DNA reads TGTGCCAGTAGTAAAGTTCGGACTGGCTCCTACGAGCAGTACTTC.

The rearrangement joins TRBV6-6 to TRBJ1-1, with D possibly TRBD1 on 6 matching bases. Trimming removed 0 bases from V and 4 bases from J, with 15 bases in between. Per the germline V gene, CDR1 is MNHNY and CDR2 is SVGAGI (reference sequence). There are 16 residues in the CDR3. The CDR3 region has the DNA TGTGCCAGCAGTTACTCGGGCAGGGGAACTATCACTGAAGCTTTCTTT. Its translation is CASSYSGRGTITEAFF.

This chain links TRBV4-2 with TRBJ2-7; D is unclear. Germline values: CDR1 LGHNA, CDR2 YNFKEQ. The CDR3 has 12 residues. Trimming left V 4 bases short and J 3 bases short, with 7 bases between. The DNA of the CDR3 is TGTGCCAGCAGCCCTGACTTCTACGAGCAGTACTTC. This gives the protein CASSPDFYEQYF.

The gene calls are TRBV2 and TRBJ2-7; unclear D gene. The V end lost 6 bases, the J end lost 6 bases, and 15 bases lay between the germline ends. The CDR3 is 13 amino acids. Germline V CDR1 and CDR2: SNHLY, FYNNEI. CDR3 sequence reads: CASRGDGRGEQYF. DNA of the CDR3: TGTGCCAGCAGAGGCGATGGGCGAGGCGAGCAGTACTTC.

J is TRBJ1-2 and V is TRBV6-1; possibly TRBD1 for D (5 bases). V lost 10 bases, J lost 5 bases, and 14 bases lay in between. The CDR3 is made up of 12 amino acids. Germline CDR1 MNHNS, CDR2 SASEGT. For the CDR3, the DNA is TGTGCCACTCTCAGGGATGGGTATGGCTACACCTTC. Translation gives CATLRDGYGYTF.

This rearrangement joins TRBV5-1 to TRBJ2-1; TRBD2 matches 12 bases. This CDR3 is built from 14 residues. Germline V gene sequence: CDR1 SGHRS, CDR2 YFSETQ. V was pared by 5 bases and J by 5 bases, with 2 bases of the junction left unmatched. The CDR3 DNA reads TGCGCCAGCAGGCTAGCGGGAGGGCACAATGAGCAGTTCTTC. It translates to CASRLAGGHNEQFF. The full variable domain, completed using reference TRBV5-1 and TRBJ2-1, is KAGVTQTPRYLIKTRGQQVTLSCSPISGHRSVSWYQQTPGQGLQFLFEYFSETQRNKGNFPGRFSGRQFSNSRSEMNVSTLELGDSALYLCASRLAGGHNEQFFGPGTRLTVL.

This chain connects TRBV5-6 to TRBJ2-7; D is possibly TRBD2 (6 bases). Trimming left V 1 base short and J 8 bases short, with 13 bases between. From germline, CDR1 is SGHDT and CDR2 YYEEEE. CDR3 length: 13 residues. Here the CDR3 DNA reads TGTGCCAGCAGCTTGTTCAGCACTAGCAAGCAGTACTTC. Protein product: CASSLFSTSKQYF.

This clone was detected a few times. The V and J genes are TRBV18 and TRBJ1-3; no clear D. Germline CDR1 and CDR2: KGHSH and LQKENI. V was clipped by 1 base and J by 8 bases, with 6 bases between them. There are 12 residues in the CDR3. The CDR3 region is CASSPQGHTIYF. The CDR3 bases are TGTGCCAGCTCACCACAGGGTCACACCATATATTTT.

The chain carries TRBV6-6 and TRBJ2-2, with 7 bases aligning to TRBD1. The CDR3 is 15 amino acids. Losses at the gene ends were 5 bases for V and 2 bases for J; bases not matched to a gene: 5. Germline CDR1 MNHNY, CDR2 SVGAGI (reference sequence). CDR3 sequence reads: CASSTRDRNTGELFF. Here the CDR3 DNA reads TGTGCCAGCAGTACCCGGGACAGAAACACCGGGGAGCTGTTTTTT.

A few counts support this clone. The rearrangement uses TRBV19 and TRBJ1-5, with TRBD1 matching 12 bases. The CDR3 loop spans 19 amino acids. The germline CDR1 and CDR2 sequences are LNHDA and SQIVND (reference sequence). Trimming at V came to 6 bases and at J to 0 bases, leaving 12 bases not matched to a gene. As DNA, the CDR3 is TGTGCCAGTAGGGCACCGGGACAGGGGGCACCCAATAGCAATCAGCCCCAGCATTTT. Amino acid sequence: CASRAPGQGAPNSNQPQHF.

V usage is TRBV2 and J usage is TRBJ2-1, with TRBD2 matching 11 bases. The V and J ends lost 11 bases and 8 bases, in that order; junction bases with no gene match: 8. This CDR3 region has 13 residues. The germline V gene has CDR1 SNHLY and CDR2 FYNNEI. CDR3 DNA sequence: TGTGCCGCCCATGGACTAGCGGGCGATGAGCAGTTCTTC. Translating it yields CAAHGLAGDEQFF.

The V gene is TRBV27, the J gene TRBJ1-3; TRBD1 aligns across 7 bases. The CDR3 is 19 amino acids. V trimming: 2 bases; J trimming: 0 bases; junction bases outside the gene matches: 13. The germline gives CDR1 MNHEY, CDR2 SMNVEV (reference sequence). CDR3 sequence (DNA): TGTGCCAGCAGTTTACGGGCAGGGTCAGGGGGGATCTCTGGAAACACCATATATTTT. Translated: CASSLRAGSGGISGNTIYF.

This chain joins TRBV6-1 and TRBJ2-3; possibly TRBD2 for D (7 bases). This CDR3 is built from 15 residues. The germline V and J ends were trimmed by 7 bases and 9 bases, with 23 bases remaining between them. CDR1 and CDR2 from the germline V gene are MNHNS and SASEGT. DNA of the CDR3: TGTGCCAGCATTAGGGAGGGGGGGCCCGGTGGGACGCAGTATTTT. Encoded protein: CASIREGGPGGTQYF.

The chain joins TRBV19 to TRBJ2-2; D is tentatively TRBD1 or TRBD2 (6 bases each). The CDR3 loop spans 16 amino acids. Trimming removed 4 bases at V and 3 bases at J, with 15 bases between. CDR1 and CDR2 from the germline V gene are LNHDA and SQIVND (reference sequence). The DNA of the CDR3 is TGTGCCAGTAGTACTCCGGAGGGGGGCTACACCGGGGAGCTGTTTTTT. Amino acids: CASSTPEGGYTGELFF. Full variable domain (missing parts from reference TRBV19 and TRBJ2-2): DGGITQSPKYLFRKEGQNVTLSCEQNLNHDAMYWYRQDPGQGLRLIYYSQIVNDFQKGDIAEGYSVSREKKESFPLTVTSAQKNPTAFYLCASSTPEGGYTGELFFGEGSRLTVL.

This chain uses TRBV5-1 with TRBJ2-3, with TRBD2 matching 9 bases. Germline-derived CDR1 and CDR2 are SGHRS and YFSETQ. The CDR3 length is 17 residues. After removal of 1 base from V and 2 bases from J, the junction contained 8 bases not matched to a gene. The CDR3 is CASSLRVAGDPTDTQYF. The CDR3 bases are TGCGCCAGCAGCTTGAGGGTAGCGGGAGACCCCACAGATACGCAGTATTTT.

This chain links TRBV2 with TRBJ1-1, with TRBD1 matching 8 bases. The germline V gene encodes CDR1 SNHLY and CDR2 FYNNEI. J lost 5 bases, V lost 5 bases, and 16 bases had no gene match. The CDR3 runs 17 residues. CDR3 coding DNA: TGTGCCAGCAGTCGGGACAGGCTGGGGGGTAGAACAACTGAAGCTTTCTTT. Translation: CASSRDRLGGRTTEAFF.

The V call is TRBV6-6, the J call TRBJ1-5; a weak D match, TRBD1 (5 bases). The V and J ends lost 6 bases and 5 bases respectively, with 14 bases between them. This CDR3 region has 14 residues. Looked up from germline, CDR1 is MNHNY and CDR2 is SVGAGI (reference sequence). Here the CDR3 DNA reads TGTGCCAGCAGGGTCGGGGGTCATGATCAGCCCCAGCATTTT. Translated: CASRVGGHDQPQHF.